The 27 T cell receptor beta chains presented below share a single source sample, sequenced in a study of blood T cells in healthy people across ages. A second PCR, run for roughly 7 to 11 cycles, used a sample-barcoded 5' primer plus a J-beta primer mix. One entry per CDR3 protein results from TCRdb running MiXCR on the 5' RACE reads. The data contain more than 800,000 distinct CDR3 sequences, 29% of them singletons. What was sequenced was blood. All receptors derive from an elderly woman in good health.

This clonotype has a count of ten or more. The genes are TRBV6-6 and TRBJ2-4, with a possible D match to TRBD2 (6 bases). With 2 bases removed from V and 4 bases from J, the gap between germline ends came to 9 bases. The CDR3 spans 14 residues. CDR1 and CDR2 from the germline V gene are MNHNY and SVGAGI (reference sequence). The CDR3 reads CASSYQEGKNIQYF. Written as DNA, the CDR3 is TGTGCCAGCAGTTACCAGGAGGGGAAAAACATTCAGTACTTC.

This clonotype was detected ten times or more. The chain recombines TRBV10-2 with TRBJ2-3, with D perhaps matching TRBD2 (8 bases). V lost 6 bases to trimming and J lost 6 bases, with 16 bases between them. The CDR3 spans 14 residues. From germline, CDR1 is WSHSY and CDR2 SAAADI. CDR3: CASRDRSGGDTQYF. The CDR3 region has the DNA TGCGCCAGCAGGGACAGGTCGGGGGGGGATACGCAGTATTTT.

This clonotype was found a few times. This sequence joins TRBV20-1 and TRBJ1-4, with D unresolved. CDR3 length: 12 residues. Germline assignment: CDR1 DFQATT and CDR2 SNEGSKA (reference sequence). Trimming removed 3 bases at V and 10 bases at J, with 12 bases between. For the CDR3, the DNA is TGCAGTGCTAGCTATGATAGCGGAAAACTGTTTTTT. This encodes CSASYDSGKLFF.

This clonotype was counted many times. The J gene is TRBJ2-5, the V gene TRBV28; no clear D. Per germline, CDR1 MDHEN and CDR2 SYDVKM. The CDR3 contains 14 residues. The V end was cut by 2 bases, the J end by 6 bases, with 13 bases between. This chain's CDR3 is CASSLGPGRKTQYF. The CDR3 coding sequence is TGTGCCAGCAGTTTAGGACCAGGTCGGAAGACCCAGTACTTC.

This clonotype was seen a handful of times. The chain links TRBV20-1 to TRBJ1-5, with D perhaps TRBD1 (5 bases). Germline V gene sequence: CDR1 DFQATT, CDR2 SNEGSKA (reference sequence). The V gene lost 0 bases and the J gene lost 0 bases, with 9 bases spanning the gap. This CDR3 has 15 residues. The CDR3 protein is CSAREGLFSNQPQHF. The CDR3 DNA reads as TGCAGTGCTAGAGAGGGACTCTTTAGCAATCAGCCCCAGCATTTT.

The chain joins TRBV12-3 or TRBV12-4 to TRBJ2-3, with 7 bases that match TRBD2. With V trimmed by 0 bases and J by 4 bases, 4 bases remained unmatched. The CDR3 is 15 residues long. The CDR3 DNA reads as TGTGCCAGCAGTTTAGCCGGGGGGAACGCAGATACGCAGTATTTT. It translates to CASSLAGGNADTQYF.

The table lists this clonotype with many counts. The chain recombines TRBV12-3 or TRBV12-4 with TRBJ1-2; 10 positions agree with TRBD1. J gave up 4 bases and V 8 bases, and 4 bases lay outside the gene matches. The CDR3 has 13 residues. This chain's CDR3 is CASGQGGPYGYTF. Written as DNA, the CDR3 is TGTGCCAGCGGACAGGGGGGCCCCTATGGCTACACCTTC.

This rearrangement joins TRBV6-2 or TRBV6-3 to TRBJ1-2; D not resolved. Germline CDR1 is MNHEY and CDR2 is SVGEGT. Trimming removed 5 bases from V and 3 bases from J, with 16 bases in between. This CDR3 region has 15 residues. The CDR3 is CASSLTGGRYYGYTF. The CDR3 DNA sequence: TGTGCCAGCAGTCTTACCGGAGGGCGGTACTATGGCTACACCTTC.

This clonotype was seen many times. The chain's CDR3 is CASSTRQSNYGYTF. The CDR3 DNA is TGCGCCAGCAGCACCCGACAGTCTAACTATGGCTACACCTTC. This chain links TRBV5-1 with TRBJ1-2; tentatively, D is TRBD1 (5 bases). CDR3 length: 14 residues. CDR1 is SGHRS, CDR2 YFSETQ, per germline. The germline V and J ends were trimmed by 4 bases and 0 bases, with 10 bases remaining between them.

This rearrangement joins TRBV9 to TRBJ2-3; D might be TRBD1 (6 bases). The CDR3 consists of 17 residues. Looked up from germline, CDR1 is SGDLS and CDR2 is YYNGEE. With 0 bases removed from V and 14 bases from J, the gap between germline ends came to 28 bases. In DNA form, the CDR3 reads TGTGCCAGCAGCGTAGTAGGGGTAGGGGGAAGCACAGATATGCGGTATTTT. It encodes CASSVVGVGGSTDMRYF.

The chain is built from TRBV6-5 and TRBJ1-1; D might be TRBD1 (5 bases). The V gene's germline CDR1 is MNHEY and CDR2 SVGAGI. Trimming removed 5 bases from V and 6 bases from J, with 13 bases in between. There are 13 residues in the CDR3. This CDR3 reads CASSAHQGSEAFF. Written as DNA, the CDR3 is TGTGCCAGCAGTGCCCACCAGGGATCTGAAGCTTTCTTT.

This clonotype was seen a handful of times. The chain combines TRBV7-8 with TRBJ2-1, with 7 bases lining up with TRBD1. This CDR3 contains 14 residues. V lost 5 bases, J lost 6 bases, and 7 bases stayed unmatched. From germline, CDR1 is SGHVS and CDR2 FQNEAQ. The CDR3 loop is CASSVYRGGNEQFF. The DNA of the CDR3 is TGTGCCAGCAGCGTCTACAGGGGTGGCAATGAGCAGTTCTTC.

This clonotype has a count of ten or more. This chain joins TRBV6-6 and TRBJ1-2; D is undetermined. V lost 7 bases and J 8 bases, leaving 14 bases between the germline ends. Per germline, CDR1 MNHNY and CDR2 SVGAGI (reference sequence). The CDR3 spans 12 residues. CDR3 DNA: TGTGCCAGCACTCGAGATGGGGTCGGCTACACCTTC. Its translation is CASTRDGVGYTF.

This clonotype was seen ten or more times. This chain uses TRBV20-1 with TRBJ2-5, with 7 bases lining up with TRBD2. CDR1 is DFQATT, CDR2 SNEGSKA, per germline (reference sequence). V dropped 6 bases and J dropped 1; count of bases not matched to a gene: 14. The CDR3 extends over 16 amino acids. The CDR3 is CSAQGVTSASQETQYF. Here the CDR3 DNA reads TGCAGTGCACAAGGAGTCACTAGCGCATCCCAAGAGACCCAGTACTTC.

Many counts were recorded for this clonotype. The genes are TRBV5-8 and TRBJ2-1, with D unresolved. The CDR3 runs 15 residues. Germline CDR1 SGHTS, CDR2 YDEGEE. V lost 0 bases, J lost 1 base, and 8 bases lay in between. CDR3: CASSLGSVSYNEQFF. As DNA, the CDR3 is TGTGCCAGCAGCTTGGGGTCAGTTTCCTACAATGAGCAGTTCTTC.

The rearrangement joins TRBV29-1 to TRBJ1-2; 9 bases line up with TRBD1. V lost 6 bases to trimming and J lost 6 bases; unmatched junction nucleotides: 2. Germline V lookup: CDR1 SQVTM, CDR2 ANQGSEA. There are 11 residues in the CDR3. The CDR3 DNA follows: TGCAGCGTACGGACAGGGGATGGCTACACCTTC. The encoded protein is CSVRTGDGYTF. Full variable domain (missing parts from reference TRBV29-1 and TRBJ1-2): SAVISQKPSRDICQRGTSLTIQCQVDSQVTMMFWYRQQPGQSLTLIATANQGSEATYESGFVIDKFPISRPNLTFSTLTVSNMSPEDSSIYLCSVRTGDGYTFGSGTRLTVV.

This clonotype was observed at least ten times. The chain carries TRBV15 and TRBJ2-5; 7 nucleotides align to TRBD1. Germline V gene data show CDR1 as LNHNV and CDR2 as YYDKDF (reference sequence). There are 14 residues in the CDR3. J was trimmed by 2 bases and V by 2 bases; bases with no gene match: 2. As DNA, the CDR3 is TGTGCCACCAGCAGATCGGGACAGCAAGAGACCCAGTACTTC. This encodes CATSRSGQQETQYF.

This clonotype appeared many times. At one of its ends the junction is not consistent with the germline gene, which may arise from a read error. This chain uses TRBV12-3 or TRBV12-4 with TRBJ2-5, with 9 bases fitting TRBD2. The length of the CDR3 is 14 residues. The CDR3 DNA follows: TGCGCCAGCAGCCTGGGACTAGCTCAAGAGACCCAGTACTTC. Protein sequence: CASSLGLAQETQYF.

This clonotype has only a few counts. A much bigger clone sits one base away, suggesting this may be a read error. The chain uses TRBV27 and TRBJ2-5; D uncertain. Trimming shortened V by 6 bases and J by 7 bases, and 9 bases separated the two germline ends. CDR1 MNHEY and CDR2 SMNVEV come from the germline V gene (reference sequence). CDR3 size: 11 residues. Here the CDR3 DNA reads TGTGCCAGCAGGCCCGGCGGGACCCAGTACTTC. It specifies CASRPGGTQYF.

This sequence joins TRBV6-6 and TRBJ1-5; D gene ambiguous. V dropped 2 bases and J dropped 1 base, with 15 bases sitting between them. The CDR3 is made up of 17 amino acids. Germline V CDR1 and CDR2: MNHNY, SVGAGI (reference sequence). CDR3 bases: TGTGCCAGCAGTTACGGACGGAGTTATGACAGCAATCAGCCCCAGCATTTT. Protein product: CASSYGRSYDSNQPQHF.

The chain combines TRBV6-5 with TRBJ2-2; perhaps TRBD2 as D (5 bases). Germline-derived CDR1 and CDR2 are MNHEY and SVGAGI. V gave up 0 bases and J gave up 5 bases, with 19 bases separating them. The CDR3 has 18 amino acids. The CDR3 reads CASSYSRYGRDQTGELFF. The CDR3 coding sequence is TGTGCCAGCAGTTACTCGCGGTATGGCCGGGATCAGACCGGGGAGCTGTTTTTT.

A single count supports this clonotype. This may be a read error, as it is one base from a much larger clone. The rearrangement links TRBV20-1 to TRBJ2-4; 10 bases fit TRBD1. Trimming removed 4 bases from V and 13 bases from J; junction bases left unmatched: 10. This CDR3 region has 13 residues. Per germline, CDR1 DFQATT and CDR2 SNEGSKA (reference sequence). CDR3 in amino acids: CSATGTGDAEQYF. In DNA form, the CDR3 reads TGCAGTGCTACCGGGACAGGGGACGCGGAGCAGTACTTC.

The V gene is TRBV10-3, the J gene TRBJ2-3; D possibly corresponds to TRBD1 (6 bases). V lost 5 bases, J lost 3 bases, and 9 bases lay in between. Germline V gene sequence: CDR1 ENHRY, CDR2 SYGVKD. The CDR3 runs 13 residues. The chain's CDR3 is CAISTGWTDTQYF. The CDR3 DNA is TGTGCCATCAGTACAGGGTGGACAGATACGCAGTATTTT.

In its sample, this clonotype was seen a few times. An end of the junction differs from the germline gene, which may be a read error. The V call is TRBV4-3, the J call TRBJ1-4; D gene uncertain. Germline values: CDR1 LGHNA, CDR2 YSLEER. CDR3 length: 16 residues. The CDR3 is CASSQRPIATNEELFF. In nucleotides, the CDR3 is TGCGCCAGCAGCCAACGACCTATCGCAACTAATGAAGAACTGTTTTTT.

This clonotype came up once. This sequence joins TRBV25-1 and TRBJ1-2; D remains unclear. Germline CDR1 and CDR2: MGHDK and SYGVNS. The CDR3 is made up of 13 amino acids. V lost 3 bases and J lost 3, with 8 bases in between. The CDR3 DNA follows: TGTGCCAGCAGTGAGAACGGCGACTATGGCTACACCTTC. Translation: CASSENGDYGYTF.

This clonotype has a handful of counts. The rearrangement uses TRBV7-2 and TRBJ1-4, with 11 bases that match TRBD1. The germline gives CDR1 SGHTA, CDR2 FQGNSA. The junction had 2 bases not matched to a gene; V was cut back by 8 bases and J by 6 bases. CDR3 length equals 13 residues. CDR3 nucleotide sequence: TGTGCCAGCGGGGACAGGGGGGATGAAAAACTGTTTTTT. This sequence encodes CASGDRGDEKLFF.

The rearrangement links TRBV20-1 to TRBJ2-5, with a weak D call TRBD1 (6 bases). The CDR3 sequence is 15 residues long. Trimming stripped 1 base from V and 2 bases from J, with 14 bases between. Germline CDR1 reads DFQATT; CDR2 reads SNEGSKA (reference sequence). The CDR3 DNA sequence: TGCAGTGCTAGAGGTCCGGACAGCATTCAAGAGACCCAGTACTTC. This sequence encodes CSARGPDSIQETQYF.